This T cell receptor beta chain was profiled in a study of OX40 agonist ivuxolimab in advanced cancers. For the study at large: Dose-escalation patients had hepatocellular carcinoma, melanoma, renal cell or head and neck cancer. From roughly 23 to 90 years was the age range, with a mean of about 54 years, and about 78% were male. The study, taken as a whole, reports: At 0.1 to 3.0 mg/kg and by week 6, CD4+ and CD8+ T cells in the blood had expanded clonally. Relative to CD4+ cells, CD8+ T cells on average had more expanded clones.

On this clone itself: Its antigen remains unknown.

Measured with immunoSEQ multiplex PCR; TCRdb has only the in-frame clones, and not every one. The sample holds 50,000 or so clones; 60% to 80% are singletons and the top ten take under 2.5%. The sequence came from an adult with an advanced solid tumor such as melanoma, head and neck, liver or kidney cancer. The sequences come from CD4+ or CD8+ T cells sorted from blood, collected in a trial of the OX40 agonist ivuxolimab.

The DNA for the CDR3 is TGTGCCAGCAGTGCTGGGTTTGGTCAGCCCCAGCATTTT. It codes for CASSAGFGQPQHF. This rearrangement joins TRBV2 to TRBJ1-5; D not certain. From germline, CDR1 is SNHLY and CDR2 FYNNEI. Trimming removed 4 bases at V and 6 bases at J, with 10 bases between. This CDR3 is 13 amino acids long.